The 5 T cell receptor beta chains presented below share a single source sample, sequenced in a study of T cells after yellow fever vaccination. TCRdb itself ran the 5' RACE reads through MiXCR, one entry per CDR3 protein. This table holds hundreds of thousands of distinct CDR3 sequences, roughly 5% found once. Sequences were derived from CD4+ T cells sorted from PBMCs, sampled on the day of the yellow fever booster vaccination. These receptors came from a man aged 18-30 years who received the YFV17D yellow fever vaccine.

In its sample, this clonotype was seen a few times. The CDR3 sequence: CASSALPGHGLDEQFF. The DNA of the CDR3 is TGTGCCAGCAGCGCCTTGCCGGGACACGGTCTCGATGAGCAGTTCTTC. This sequence joins TRBV9 and TRBJ2-1; possible D gene TRBD1, 6 bases. This CDR3 comprises 16 residues. Deletions cut 3 bases from V and 8 bases from J, with 21 bases between. Per germline, CDR1 SGDLS and CDR2 YYNGEE.

This clonotype was found a few times. The genes are TRBV4-3 and TRBJ1-5; D not certain. The ends were cut back, 0 bases at V and 5 bases at J, with 8 bases in the middle. This CDR3 has 14 amino acids. Germline assignment: CDR1 LGHNA and CDR2 YSLEER. The CDR3, as DNA: TGCGCCAGCAGCCAAGATCTAGCAGATCAGCCCCAGCATTTT. Its protein product is CASSQDLADQPQHF.

This chain uses TRBV9 with TRBJ2-1; D ambiguous. With 1 base removed from V and 6 bases from J, the gap between germline ends came to 11 bases. Germline CDR1 SGDLS, CDR2 YYNGEE. This CDR3 is 14 amino acids long. The DNA of the CDR3 is TGTGCCAGCAGCGTATCAACAGTGGGCAATGAGCAGTTCTTC. Its translation is CASSVSTVGNEQFF.

The chain joins TRBV7-8 to TRBJ2-1; a weak D match, TRBD2 (5 bases). In germline, CDR1 is SGHVS, CDR2 FQNEAQ. This CDR3 has 12 amino acids. Between the trimmed V and J ends, which lost 4 bases and 9 bases, there was a span of 10 bases. The CDR3 protein is CASSSGLGEQFF. The CDR3 DNA sequence: TGTGCCAGCAGCTCCGGACTGGGTGAGCAGTTCTTC.

This clonotype was observed at least ten times. The gene calls are TRBV7-2 and TRBJ1-6; tentatively, D is TRBD1 (5 bases). This CDR3 has 15 amino acids. CDR1 SGHTA and CDR2 FQGNSA come from the germline V gene. Trimming removed 1 base at V and 10 bases at J, with 14 bases between. CDR3 in DNA: TGTGCCAGCAGCTTAGAGGCAGGGATAATATCACCCCTCCACTTT. The encoded protein is CASSLEAGIISPLHF.